This T cell receptor (beta chain) was documented in a study of blood T cell repertoires in COVID-19. Participants' own reports of clinical history determined their cohort assignment. This CDR3 comprises 14 residues. CDR1 is GTSNPN and CDR2 is SVGIG in the germline V gene (reference sequence). Trimming shortened V by 1 base and J by 0 bases, and 8 bases separated the two germline ends. The repertoire was sequenced with immunoSEQ multiplex PCR; TCRdb's copy has only in-frame clones and lacks some. Altogether about 300,000 clones are present, under 90% being singletons, with the ten largest covering around 4.6%.

Sequenced sample: PBMCs or T cells enriched from blood (not recorded which). This receptor was obtained from a man aged 30-40 years who had recovered from COVID-19. The V call is TRBV30, the J call TRBJ2-3; D might be TRBD1 (5 bases). The CDR3 here is CAWSGTQSTDTQYF. CDR3 DNA: TGTGCCTGGAGTGGGACACAGAGCACAGATACGCAGTATTTT.